This record looks at one T cell receptor (beta chain) sequence and its context. Given a much more abundant clone one base away, this may be a read error. The entry originates in a study of T cells in Graves' hyperthyroidism and ophthalmopathy. In the study overall: Peripheral blood samples were taken at initial diagnosis, prior to any treatment.

Researchers amplified the TCR beta CDR3 regions from RNA transcripts. TCR CDR3 regions were first amplified by RT-PCR with HTBI primers. Using its own MiXCR run on the multiplex PCR reads, TCRdb lists one record per CDR3 protein. Among more than 350,000 distinct CDR3 sequences listed, 13% to 15% were seen once. Fresh 10 ml peripheral blood yielded PBMCs. Sequenced sample: blood. This TCR came from a woman aged 55-69 years with Graves' ophthalmopathy.

In DNA, the CDR3 is TGTGCCTGGAGTGTAGCCGCAGGCACAGATACGCAGTATTTT. It translates to CAWSVAAGTDTQYF. This chain connects TRBV30 to TRBJ2-3; D gene unclear. The germline V gene encodes CDR1 GTSNPN and CDR2 SVGIG (reference sequence). Trimming pared 0 bases from V and 1 base from J, leaving 8 bases between. The CDR3 totals 14 residues.